The sequence of this T cell receptor (beta chain) was determined in a study of T-cell reconstitution after alpha-beta-depleted transplantation in children. This clonotype was picked up many times. Preparation of the TCRbeta library was carried out with unique molecular identifiers. From the PCR reads, TCRdb called clonotypes with MiXCR, one entry per CDR3 protein. The sample shows hundreds of thousands of distinct CDR3 sequences, 7.5% to 9.5% of them seen only once. This CDR3 is 14 amino acids long. V was shortened by 4 bases and J by 2 bases, with 11 bases between the two germline ends. Germline lookup yields CDR1 ENHRY and CDR2 SYGVKD.

The specimen comprised PBMCs, mostly from graft donor cells, sampled 360 days after TCRalphabeta/CD19-depleted stem cell transplant. The receptor's source is a male patient between 2 and 15 years old who had a stem cell transplant for acute myeloid leukemia, so the T cells may come from the graft donor. This chain links TRBV10-3 with TRBJ2-5; no definite D call. The CDR3 reads CAISGPTDQETQYF. Here the CDR3 DNA reads TGTGCCATCAGTGGTCCGACGGATCAAGAGACCCAGTACTTC.